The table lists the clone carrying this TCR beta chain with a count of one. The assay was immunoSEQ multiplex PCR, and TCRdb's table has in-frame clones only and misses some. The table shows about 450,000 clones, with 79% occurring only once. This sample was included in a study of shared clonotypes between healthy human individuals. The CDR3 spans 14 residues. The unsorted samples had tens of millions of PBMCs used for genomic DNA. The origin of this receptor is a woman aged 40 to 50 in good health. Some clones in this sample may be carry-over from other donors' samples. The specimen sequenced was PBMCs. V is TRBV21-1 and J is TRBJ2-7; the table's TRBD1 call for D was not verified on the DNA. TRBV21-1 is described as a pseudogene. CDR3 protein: CASSKTENPYEQYF. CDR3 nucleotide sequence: TGTGCCAGCAGCAAGACAGAGAACCCCTACGAGCAGTACTTC.